The source of this TCR beta chain is a study of blood T cell dynamics during melanoma immunotherapy. This clone was observed a few times. Described time point: week 3, after first cycle of checkpoint inhibitor. Blood was drawn before treatment and at week 3 after checkpoint blockade. Profiling relied on immunoSEQ multiplex PCR, and the TCRdb table lists in-frame clones only, not all of them. This table holds around 12,000 clones, approximately 89% found once. This CDR3 contains 16 residues. CDR1 is SEHNR, CDR2 FQNEAQ, per germline (reference sequence). V gave up 1 base and J gave up 5 bases; unmatched junction bases: 8.

The receptor was derived from a human donor with melanoma. The rearrangement links TRBV7-9 to TRBJ1-1; 9 bases align to TRBD1. The sample in question was effector memory CD8+ T cells from blood, obtained from a patient treated with checkpoint blockade. CDR3 protein: CASSLGTGVGDTEAFF. For the CDR3, the DNA is TGTGCCAGCAGCTTAGGGACAGGGGTGGGAGATACTGAAGCTTTCTTT.